Listed here are 32 T cell receptor beta chains from one sample, sequenced in a study of T cell repertoires in cytomegalovirus infection. Their antigens remain unidentified. MiXCR was run by TCRdb on the reads, yielding one entry per CDR3 protein. Altogether hundreds of thousands of distinct CDR3 sequences are present, more than 25% being singletons, with the ten largest covering roughly 13%. Specimen: cultured CD8+ T cells from PBMCs, collected from culture after CMV antigen stimulation. The receptors originated from a human donor in good health (CMV status not recorded). Some clones in this sample may be carry-over from other donors' samples.

At least ten counts were recorded for this clonotype. The genes are TRBV7-2 and TRBJ1-5; D unclear. V lost 2 bases and J 3 bases, leaving 23 bases between the germline ends. This CDR3 is 19 amino acids long. Germline assignment: CDR1 SGHTA and CDR2 FQGNSA. Here the CDR3 reads CASSLNYGPEMRDNQPQHF. The CDR3 DNA sequence: TGTGCCAGCAGCTTAAATTACGGGCCGGAAATGAGGGACAATCAGCCCCAGCATTTT.

This chain links TRBV27 with TRBJ1-1; D may be TRBD1 (6 bases). The CDR3 contains 14 residues. The V end was cut by 3 bases, the J end by 6 bases, with 14 bases between. Germline CDR1 is MNHEY and CDR2 is SMNVEV (reference sequence). The DNA for the CDR3 is TGTGCCAGCAGTTTCCCGGGGGCTGGGGCTGAAGCTTTCTTT. This codes for CASSFPGAGAEAFF.

The chain is built from TRBV4-1 and TRBJ2-3; 8 bases are a match to TRBD2. V was clipped by 2 bases and J by 6 bases; unmatched bases: 7. Germline CDR1 is MGHRA and CDR2 is YSYEKL. This CDR3 has 15 residues. The CDR3 region has the DNA TGCGCCAGCAGCCAATCGGGGGGGGGGTACGATACGCAGTATTTT. It codes for CASSQSGGGYDTQYF.

In its sample, this clonotype was seen a few times. This chain connects TRBV7-9 to TRBJ1-2, with 7 bases lining up with TRBD1. The CDR3 consists of 16 residues. V gave up 3 bases and J gave up 3 bases; unmatched junction bases: 10. Germline-derived CDR1 and CDR2 are SEHNR and FQNEAQ (reference sequence). The CDR3 reads CASSLLQGRPDYGYTF. CDR3 sequence (DNA): TGTGCCAGCAGCTTGCTACAGGGGCGTCCGGACTATGGCTACACCTTC.

The chain combines TRBV7-8 with TRBJ2-1; 10 bases are shared with TRBD1. Trimming removed 5 bases from V and 7 bases from J; junction bases left unmatched: 8. The CDR3 is made up of 15 amino acids. The germline CDR1 and CDR2 sequences are SGHVS and FQNEAQ. The CDR3, as DNA: TGTGCCAGCAGCCTTGGGACAGGGGAAGGGAATGAGCAGTTCTTC. Protein sequence: CASSLGTGEGNEQFF.

The CDR3 DNA reads as TGTGCCAGTTTCCTGGGCCGAGAAGCTTTCTTT. Amino acids: CASFLGREAFF. The V gene is TRBV19, the J gene TRBJ1-1; D not certain. This CDR3 has 11 residues. Trimming removed 8 bases from V and 8 bases from J, with 12 bases in between. CDR1 and CDR2 (germline): LNHDA, SQIVND (reference sequence).

This clonotype appeared a few times. The V call is TRBV28, the J call TRBJ1-4; D ambiguous. Trimming removed 6 bases at V and 0 bases at J, with 11 bases between. The CDR3 consists of 15 residues. Germline V gene lookup returns CDR1 MDHEN and CDR2 SYDVKM. CDR3 in amino acids: CASSPHSATNEKLFF. CDR3 in DNA: TGTGCCAGCAGCCCCCACAGTGCAACTAATGAAAAACTGTTTTTT.

This clonotype was observed many times. The chain combines TRBV7-2 with TRBJ1-5; 8 positions agree with TRBD1. The V and J ends lost 1 base and 6 bases, in that order; junction bases with no gene match: 8. Germline CDR1 and CDR2: SGHTA and FQGNSA. This CDR3 comprises 16 residues. Written as DNA, the CDR3 is TGTGCCAGCAGCTTAGAGGGACAGGCCCTTTCTCAGCCCCAGCATTTT. Its protein product is CASSLEGQALSQPQHF.

Comment on this clonotype: The conserved phenylalanine or tryptophan normally closing the CDR3 is absent here, so this likely arose from a read error. The chain links TRBV6-6 to TRBJ2-2, with D uncertain. The CDR3 is 13 residues long. From germline, CDR1 is MNHNY and CDR2 SVGAGI (reference sequence). V gave up 9 bases and J gave up 4 bases, with 12 bases separating them. CDR3 residues: CASSLTSTGELFL. In DNA, the CDR3 is TGTGCCAGTAGTCTTACAAGCACCGGGGAGCTGTTTTTA.

CDR3 nucleotides: TGTGCCAGCAGTTCTCCTGTTTGGGGCGCAGTAACTGAAGCTTTCTTT. It yields the protein CASSSPVWGAVTEAFF. The J gene is TRBJ1-1, the V gene TRBV6-2 or TRBV6-3; TRBD1 is a possible D gene (5 bases). The CDR3 runs to 16 residues. The germline V and J ends were trimmed by 4 bases and 5 bases, with 20 bases remaining between them. Germline V lookup: CDR1 MNHEY, CDR2 SVGEGT.

This chain joins TRBV20-1 and TRBJ2-2; D gene unclear. Deletions cut 3 bases from V and 5 bases from J, with 16 bases between. Germline CDR1 is DFQATT and CDR2 is SNEGSKA (reference sequence). The CDR3 has 15 amino acids. CDR3 amino acids: CSARPTWVTTGELFF. In DNA, the CDR3 is TGCAGTGCTAGGCCCACGTGGGTTACGACCGGGGAGCTGTTTTTT.

V usage is TRBV28 and J usage is TRBJ1-5; tentatively, D is TRBD1 (5 bases). CDR3 size: 14 residues. Germline CDR1 is MDHEN and CDR2 is SYDVKM. V lost 6 bases and J lost 7, with 16 bases in between. CDR3 loop: CASSAPGRGQPQHF. The DNA of the CDR3 is TGTGCCAGCAGCGCTCCGGGGAGGGGCCAGCCCCAGCATTTT.

The rearrangement uses TRBV5-1 and TRBJ2-7, with a weak D call TRBD2 (6 bases). Trimming shortened V by 4 bases and J by 6 bases, and 17 bases separated the two germline ends. CDR1 and CDR2 from the germline V gene are SGHRS and YFSETQ. This CDR3 spans 14 amino acids. The CDR3 protein is CASSIGGPRGEQYF. The CDR3 coding sequence is TGCGCCAGCAGCATCGGGGGACCTCGGGGCGAGCAGTACTTC. Full variable domain (outside the CDR3, taken from reference TRBV5-1 and TRBJ2-7): KAGVTQTPRYLIKTRGQQVTLSCSPISGHRSVSWYQQTPGQGLQFLFEYFSETQRNKGNFPGRFSGRQFSNSRSEMNVSTLELGDSALYLCASSIGGPRGEQYFGPGTRLTVT.

The chain carries TRBV7-9 and TRBJ2-1; possibly TRBD2 for D (5 bases). The CDR3 length is 15 residues. Germline assignment: CDR1 SEHNR and CDR2 FQNEAQ (reference sequence). Trimming took off 5 bases at V and 8 bases at J, with 19 bases between the two ends. CDR3 in amino acids: CASSTTGSHGDEQFF. CDR3 DNA sequence: TGTGCCAGCAGCACGACGGGGTCCCACGGGGATGAGCAGTTCTTC.

This chain joins TRBV27 and TRBJ2-3; D gene ambiguous. The CDR3 is made up of 15 amino acids. Deletions cut 1 base from V and 2 bases from J, with 10 bases between. Germline V lookup: CDR1 MNHEY, CDR2 SMNVEV (reference sequence). The chain's CDR3 is CASSLYSTNTDTQYF. The DNA for the CDR3 is TGTGCCAGCAGTTTATATTCCACGAACACAGATACGCAGTATTTT.

V gene TRBV19 combines with J gene TRBJ1-2; TRBD1 is a possible D gene (6 bases). Trimming removed 3 bases at V and 4 bases at J, with 9 bases between. Per germline, CDR1 LNHDA and CDR2 SQIVND (reference sequence). CDR3 length: 13 residues. This CDR3 reads CASSMTGAYGYTF. The CDR3, as DNA: TGTGCCAGTAGTATGACAGGTGCCTATGGCTACACCTTC.

The V gene is TRBV4-3, the J gene TRBJ2-1; maybe TRBD1 (5 bases). Trimming removed 0 bases from V and 2 bases from J, with 11 bases in between. There are 16 residues in the CDR3. Germline values: CDR1 LGHNA, CDR2 YSLEER. In DNA form, the CDR3 reads TGCGCCAGCAGCCAAGATCCAGGGTCCCCCTACAATGAGCAGTTCTTC. It translates to CASSQDPGSPYNEQFF.

This clonotype has a single count. The CDR3 region has the DNA TGTGCCAGCAGTGAAGTACGGAGCATGAACACTGAAGCTTTCTTT. This gives the protein CASSEVRSMNTEAFF. The chain combines TRBV6-2 or TRBV6-3 with TRBJ1-1; D not certain. Germline loops: CDR1 MNHEY, CDR2 SVGEGT. The CDR3 has 15 amino acids. V was cut by 5 bases and J by 0 bases, with 13 bases left in between.

The V call is TRBV5-6, the J call TRBJ2-4, with D uncertain. Germline CDR1 is SGHDT and CDR2 is YYEEEE. The germline V and J ends were trimmed by 1 base and 9 bases, with 14 bases remaining between them. The CDR3 has 14 residues. The CDR3, as DNA: TGTGCCAGCAGCTTGAACGCGGTATCAAGCATTCAGTACTTC. Its protein is CASSLNAVSSIQYF.

This chain connects TRBV6-1 to TRBJ2-5; D remains ambiguous. Trimming left V 5 bases short and J 2 bases short, with 12 bases between. Germline V gene sequence: CDR1 MNHNS, CDR2 SASEGT. CDR3 length equals 14 residues. The DNA of the CDR3 is TGTGCCAGCAGTTACTCCCCTCAGCAAGAGACCCAGTACTTC. Its translation is CASSYSPQQETQYF.

This clonotype was picked up a small number of times. This rearrangement joins TRBV9 to TRBJ2-3, with 9 bases identical to TRBD2. This CDR3 spans 17 amino acids. Germline loops: CDR1 SGDLS, CDR2 YYNGEE. J was trimmed by 2 bases and V by 0 bases; bases with no gene match: 7. The CDR3 protein is CASSVGLAVTHTDTQYF. In DNA, the CDR3 is TGTGCCAGCAGCGTAGGACTAGCGGTTACACACACAGATACGCAGTATTTT.

V is TRBV6-2 or TRBV6-3 and J is TRBJ2-5, with D unresolved. V was cut by 2 bases and J by 4 bases, with 11 bases left in between. CDR1 MNHEY and CDR2 SVGEGT come from the germline V gene. The CDR3 consists of 14 residues. The CDR3 sequence: CASSYGAGGETQYF. The CDR3 nucleotides read TGTGCCAGCAGTTACGGAGCAGGCGGAGAGACCCAGTACTTC.

A few counts support this clonotype. The V call is TRBV12-3 or TRBV12-4, the J call TRBJ2-6; no clear D. The CDR3 runs to 15 residues. Between the trimmed V and J ends, which lost 5 bases and 0 bases, there was a span of 8 bases. The CDR3: CASSPANSGANVLTF. DNA for the CDR3: TGTGCCAGCAGTCCCGCAAACTCTGGGGCCAACGTCCTGACTTTC.

As to this clonotype: Its ends do not fully match the called genes, so a read error is possible. The chain is built from TRBV5-3 and TRBJ2-1, with 10 bases matching TRBD2. TRBV5-3 is an open reading frame, and its role is uncertain. CDR3 size: 16 residues. CDR3 in amino acids: CASSADSGGLYTEQFF. Written as DNA, the CDR3 is TGTGCCAGCAGCGCTGATAGCGGGGGGCTATACACTGAGCAGTTCTTC.

This clonotype was detected a few times. The chain uses TRBV14 and TRBJ1-3, with D unclear. Trimming removed 3 bases from V and 4 bases from J, with 7 bases in between. This CDR3 has 13 residues. Germline loops: CDR1 SGHDN, CDR2 FVKESK. CDR3 bases: TGTGCCAGCAGCCATATAGAAGGAAACACCATATATTTT. It encodes CASSHIEGNTIYF.

This clonotype has just a few counts. The chain has TRBV6-1 and TRBJ1-2; no firm D call. CDR3 size: 13 residues. Germline V gene sequence: CDR1 MNHNS, CDR2 SASEGT. V was cut by 5 bases and J by 6 bases, with 13 bases left in between. This CDR3 reads CASSSDLRDGYTF. The CDR3 coding sequence is TGTGCCAGCAGTTCTGACCTTAGGGATGGCTACACCTTC.

This clonotype showed up many times. This chain uses TRBV7-8 with TRBJ2-5, with D hard to call. The CDR3 spans 12 residues. CDR1 and CDR2 (germline): SGHVS, FQNEAQ. V was pared by 4 bases and J by 0 bases, with 3 bases between. The chain's CDR3 is CASSSHQETQYF. For the CDR3, the DNA is TGTGCCAGCAGCTCGCACCAAGAGACCCAGTACTTC.

This clonotype turned up a few times. The chain combines TRBV7-9 with TRBJ2-5; 7 nucleotides match TRBD1. Unmatched junction bases numbered 2, after V lost 0 bases and J lost 4 bases. CDR3 length: 14 residues. Germline CDR1 SEHNR, CDR2 FQNEAQ (reference sequence). As DNA, the CDR3 is TGTGCCAGCAGCTTAGCGACAGGGTCAGAGACCCAGTACTTC. Translated: CASSLATGSETQYF.

The chain couples TRBV7-9 to TRBJ2-7; 10 nucleotides align to TRBD1. The germline CDR1 and CDR2 sequences are SEHNR and FQNEAQ (reference sequence). Germline trimming cut 4 bases from V and 3 bases from J; bases unmatched to any gene: 9. This CDR3 is 16 amino acids long. The CDR3 coding sequence is TGTGCCAGCAGCTCGCCCGGACAGGGGGATCTCTACGAGCAGTACTTC. Translating gives CASSSPGQGDLYEQYF.

The sample holds a few counts of this clonotype. J is TRBJ1-1 and V is TRBV2, with unresolved D. The CDR3 contains 13 residues. Germline V lookup: CDR1 SNHLY, CDR2 FYNNEI. V lost 7 bases and J lost 3, with 12 bases in between. The CDR3 protein is CASILVYDTEAFF. The CDR3 DNA follows: TGTGCCAGCATTCTAGTCTACGACACTGAAGCTTTCTTT.

This clonotype has at least ten counts. The CDR3 spells CASSISAYIAKNIQYF. DNA of the CDR3: TGTGCCAGTAGTATATCTGCTTATATCGCCAAAAACATTCAGTACTTC. This rearrangement joins TRBV19 to TRBJ2-4; no reliable D call. The germline gives CDR1 LNHDA, CDR2 SQIVND (reference sequence). The CDR3 is 16 amino acids. Trimming took 2 bases from V and 1 from J, leaving 12 bases between them.

This clonotype was counted only a few times. This chain connects TRBV12-3 or TRBV12-4 to TRBJ2-1; D remains ambiguous. The germline V and J ends were trimmed by 2 bases and 9 bases, with 8 bases remaining between them. The CDR3 length is 12 residues. The CDR3 DNA reads TGTGCCAGCAGTTTAACCCCGAGTGAGCAGTTCTTC. Amino acids: CASSLTPSEQFF.